This T cell receptor beta chain was recorded in a study of blood T cell repertoires in COVID-19. From germline, CDR1 is MGHRA and CDR2 YSYEKL. The CDR3 extends over 16 amino acids. V lost 5 bases, J lost 2 bases, and 5 bases stayed unmatched. Some clones are missing from TCRdb's copy, which holds only in-frame ones; the method was immunoSEQ multiplex PCR. The table includes approximately 63,000 clones, 70% to 90% detected once. This TCR derives from a woman over 75 with active COVID-19. Sequenced sample: peripheral blood. This rearrangement joins TRBV4-1 to TRBJ2-3; 12 nucleotides line up with TRBD2. The CDR3 is CASSAGLAGYTDTQYF. CDR3 coding DNA: TGCGCCAGCAGCGCAGGACTAGCGGGGTACACAGATACGCAGTATTTT.